This is a list of T cell receptor beta chains from one sample in a study of blood T cells in healthy people across ages. Each CDR3 protein gets one entry after TCRdb re-called the 5' RACE reads with MiXCR. The table records about 1.7 million distinct CDR3 sequences, 28% of them present only once. The specimen sequenced was blood. The receptors were gathered from a woman in her thirties in good health. CDR3s include the opening cysteine and the closing phenylalanine or tryptophan. D genes are given only for firm matches. Clone size is stated in some rows and not others, as once, few, many or a class when expanded.

>-|-|TRBV20-1|TRBJ1-3
CSARARPGAISGNTIYF
TGCAGTGCTAGAGCCCGTCCGGGGGCTATCTCTGGAAACACCATATATTTT
>TRBD1|-|TRBV7-8|TRBJ2-7
CASSLGPGTGIPYEQYF
TGTGCCAGCAGCTTGGGTCCCGGGACAGGGATCCCCTACGAGCAGTACTTC
>TRBD1|-|TRBV12-3/TRBV12-4|TRBJ1-5
CASRRQGEDQPQHF
TGTGCCAGCAGGCGACAGGGTGAAGACCAGCCCCAGCATTTT
>TRBD2|few|TRBV7-9|TRBJ2-1
CASTTLADNEQFF
TGTGCCAGCACCACACTAGCGGACAATGAGCAGTTCTTC
>TRBD2|few|TRBV6-6|TRBJ2-3
CASIPSGRAGDTQYF
TGTGCCAGCATTCCTAGCGGGAGGGCCGGCGATACGCAGTATTTT
>-|few|TRBV28|TRBJ2-7
CASSLVERQAAYEQYF
TGTGCCAGCAGTTTAGTCGAGCGACAGGCTGCCTACGAGCAGTACTTC
>-|-|TRBV21-1|TRBJ2-7
CASSKAWKGSGKGCYEQYF
TGTGCCAGCAGCAAAGCCTGGAAAGGTAGCGGGAAAGGATGCTACGAGCAGTACTTC
>TRBD1|-|TRBV5-1|TRBJ2-7
CASRFTGGLYEQYF
TGCGCCAGCAGATTTACAGGGGGCTTGTACGAGCAGTACTTC
>-|few|TRBV7-6|TRBJ2-3
CASTELQRATHTDTQYF
TGTGCCAGCACCGAATTACAGAGGGCCACTCACACAGATACGCAGTATTTT
>TRBD1|-|TRBV7-2|TRBJ2-3
CASRPPGQGPDTQYF
TGTGCCAGCAGACCCCCAGGACAGGGGCCAGATACGCAGTATTTT
>-|-|TRBV5-1|TRBJ1-2
CASSLVPDSYGYTF
TGCGCCAGCAGCTTGGTTCCGGACAGCTATGGCTACACCTTC
>-|few|TRBV7-9|TRBJ1-5
CASSLGQATNQPQHF
TGTGCCAGCAGCTTAGGCCAGGCCACCAATCAGCCCCAGCATTTT
>-|-|TRBV15|TRBJ1-1
CATSRDRGRGEAFF
TGTGCCACCAGCAGAGATCGGGGCCGGGGTGAAGCTTTCTTT